This entry concerns a single TCR beta chain. Its matching antigen is unknown. The source of the sample is a study of CD8+ T cells in alopecia areata. On the study more broadly: Each of the treated patients was given oral tofacitinib, 5 to 10 mg twice daily, for moderate-to-severe alopecia areata. Tofacitinib ran 6 to 18 months, followed by 6 months off drug. Whole-study findings and limits: Scalp clonality decreased significantly with tofacitinib, and so did expanded CD8+ clones among the top 100.

Stated treatment: oral pan-JAK inhibitor, 5-10 mg twice daily. From PBMCs, CD4+ and CD8+ T cells were sorted. As the sequencing template, cDNA was produced by extracting RNA and reverse transcribing it. Libraries were prepared by immunoSEQ multiplex PCR; TCRdb keeps only in-frame clonotypes and omits some of them. The sample lists roughly 110,000 clones; 65% to 85% were seen once. The CDR3 has 12 residues. Germline V gene sequence: CDR1 LGHNA, CDR2 YNFKEQ. With 4 bases removed from V and 5 bases from J, the gap between germline ends came to 7 bases. Sequenced here: CD8+ T cells sorted from blood, sampled at week 24, from a patient treated with tofacitinib. This rearrangement joins TRBV4-2 to TRBJ2-3; D is ambiguous. This receptor was taken from a human donor with alopecia areata. The CDR3, as DNA: TGTGCCAGCAGCCTCCAAGGAGATACGCAGTATTTT. It specifies CASSLQGDTQYF.